This T cell receptor (beta chain) was sequenced for a study of technical replicates of blood from a handful of donors. A word on this clone: One end of the junction fails to match germline, which may point to a read error.

CDR3 length equals 13 residues. From germline, CDR1 is SSHAT and CDR2 FNYEAQ (reference sequence). The data were produced by immunoSEQ multiplex PCR, yet TCRdb's version contains in-frame clones alone and is incomplete. The repertoire holds about 74,000 clones, with approximately 96% as singletons. This receptor was taken from a human donor in good health. Sequenced material: T cells isolated from PBMCs. The chain is built from TRBV7-7 and TRBJ2-2; D is unresolved. CDR3 amino acids: CASSLDLLGELFF. The CDR3 DNA follows: TGTGCTAGCAGCTTAGATCTTCTCGGGGAGCTGTTTTTT. Complete variable domain (other parts from reference TRBV7-7 and TRBJ2-2): GAGVSQSPRYKVTKRGQDVTLRCDPISSHATLYWYQQALGQGPEFLTYFNYEAQPDKSGLPSDRFSAERPEGSISTLTIQRTEQRDSAMYRCASSLDLLGELFFGEGSRLTVL.